This TCR beta chain stems from a study of blood T cells in healthy people across ages. V was clipped by 6 bases and J by 5 bases; unmatched bases: 10. This CDR3 comprises 16 residues. Germline CDR1 MDHEN, CDR2 SYDVKM. A sample-barcoded 5' primer and a J-beta primer mix were used in a second PCR of roughly 7 to 12 cycles. TCRdb passed the 5' RACE reads through MiXCR, listing each CDR3 protein once. The repertoire includes 780,000 or so distinct CDR3 sequences, roughly 25% of them detected once, and under 4.5% sits in the top ten. In addition, the sample was reused for a study of T cells of mothers and their children.

The source is a boy aged 5-17 years in good health. Source material: blood. The rearrangement uses TRBV28 and TRBJ2-2; 9 bases are shared with TRBD2. The CDR3 sequence is CASSPPSSGDTGELFF. CDR3 coding DNA: TGTGCCAGCAGCCCCCCCTCTAGCGGGGATACCGGGGAGCTGTTTTTT.